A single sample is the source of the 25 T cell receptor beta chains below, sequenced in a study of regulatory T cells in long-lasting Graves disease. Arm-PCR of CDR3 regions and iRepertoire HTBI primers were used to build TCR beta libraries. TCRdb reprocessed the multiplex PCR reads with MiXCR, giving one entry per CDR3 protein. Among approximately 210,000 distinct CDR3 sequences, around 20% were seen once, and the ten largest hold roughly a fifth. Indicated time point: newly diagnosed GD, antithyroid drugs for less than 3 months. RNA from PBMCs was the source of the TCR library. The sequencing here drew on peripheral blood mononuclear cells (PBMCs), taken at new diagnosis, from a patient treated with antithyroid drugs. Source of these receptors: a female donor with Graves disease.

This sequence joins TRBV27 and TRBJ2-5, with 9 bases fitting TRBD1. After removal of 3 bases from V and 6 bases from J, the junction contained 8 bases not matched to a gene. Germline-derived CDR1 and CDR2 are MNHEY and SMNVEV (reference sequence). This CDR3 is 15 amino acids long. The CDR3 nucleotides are TGTGCCAGCAGTTTCCGGACAGGGGAAGGAAAGACCCAGTACTTC. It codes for CASSFRTGEGKTQYF.

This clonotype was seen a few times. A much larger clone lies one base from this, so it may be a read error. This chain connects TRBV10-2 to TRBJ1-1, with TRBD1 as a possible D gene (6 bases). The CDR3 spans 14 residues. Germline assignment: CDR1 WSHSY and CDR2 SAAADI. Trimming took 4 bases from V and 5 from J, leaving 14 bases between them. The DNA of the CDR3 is TGCGCCAGCAGTGGGGACAAGGGGGGAACTGAAGCTTTCTTT. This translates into CASSGDKGGTEAFF.

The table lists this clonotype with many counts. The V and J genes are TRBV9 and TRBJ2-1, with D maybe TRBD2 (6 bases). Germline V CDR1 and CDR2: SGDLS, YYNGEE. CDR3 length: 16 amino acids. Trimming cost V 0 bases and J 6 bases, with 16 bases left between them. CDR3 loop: CASSVGGGAVGNEQFF. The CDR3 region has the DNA TGTGCCAGCAGCGTAGGGGGAGGAGCGGTCGGCAATGAGCAGTTCTTC.

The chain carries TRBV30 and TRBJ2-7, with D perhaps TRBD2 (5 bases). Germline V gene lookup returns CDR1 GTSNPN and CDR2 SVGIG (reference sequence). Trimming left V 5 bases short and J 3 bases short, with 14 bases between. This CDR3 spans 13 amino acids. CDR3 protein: CAWCRDESYEQYF. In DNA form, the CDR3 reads TGTGCCTGGTGCCGGGATGAGAGCTACGAGCAGTACTTC.

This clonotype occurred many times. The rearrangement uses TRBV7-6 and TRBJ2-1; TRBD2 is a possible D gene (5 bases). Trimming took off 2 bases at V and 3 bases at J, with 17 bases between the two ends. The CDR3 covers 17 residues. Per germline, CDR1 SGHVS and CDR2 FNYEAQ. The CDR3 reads CASSLSPARAGYNEQFF. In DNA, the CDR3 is TGTGCCAGCAGCTTATCCCCAGCTAGGGCGGGCTACAATGAGCAGTTCTTC.

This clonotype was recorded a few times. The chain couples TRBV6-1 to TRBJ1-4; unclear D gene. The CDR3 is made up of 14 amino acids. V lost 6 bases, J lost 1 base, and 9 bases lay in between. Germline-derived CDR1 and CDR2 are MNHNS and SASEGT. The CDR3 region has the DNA TGTGCCAGCAGACCCAAGGGAACTAATGAAAAACTGTTTTTT. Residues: CASRPKGTNEKLFF.

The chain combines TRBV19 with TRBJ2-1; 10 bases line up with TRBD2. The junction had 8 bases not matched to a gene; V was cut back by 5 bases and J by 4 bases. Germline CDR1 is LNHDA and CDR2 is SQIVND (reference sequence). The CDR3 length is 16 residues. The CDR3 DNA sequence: TGTGCCAGTAGTCTACTAGCGGGGAGGGATTACAATGAGCAGTTCTTC. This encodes CASSLLAGRDYNEQFF.

CDR3 coding DNA: TGTGCCAGCAGCCCCCCAGGCTCTGGAAACACCATATATTTT. Its translation is CASSPPGSGNTIYF. The rearrangement joins TRBV28 to TRBJ1-3; D gene uncertain. This CDR3 region has 14 residues. Trimming left V 6 bases short and J 0 bases short, with 9 bases between. Germline loops: CDR1 MDHEN, CDR2 SYDVKM.

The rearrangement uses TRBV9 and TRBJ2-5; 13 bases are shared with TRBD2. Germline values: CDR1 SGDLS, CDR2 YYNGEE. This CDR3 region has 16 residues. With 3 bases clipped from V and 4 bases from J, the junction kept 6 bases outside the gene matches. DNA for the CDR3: TGTGCCAGCAGCGCTGGACTAGCGGGAGTTCGAGAGACCCAGTACTTC. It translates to CASSAGLAGVRETQYF.

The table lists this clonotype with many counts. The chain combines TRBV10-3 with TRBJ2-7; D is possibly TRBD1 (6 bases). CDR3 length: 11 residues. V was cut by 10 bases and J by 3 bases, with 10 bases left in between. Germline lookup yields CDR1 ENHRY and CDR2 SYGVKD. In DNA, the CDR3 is TGTGCCACCAAAGGGGGCTACGAGCAGTACTTC. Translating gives CATKGGYEQYF.

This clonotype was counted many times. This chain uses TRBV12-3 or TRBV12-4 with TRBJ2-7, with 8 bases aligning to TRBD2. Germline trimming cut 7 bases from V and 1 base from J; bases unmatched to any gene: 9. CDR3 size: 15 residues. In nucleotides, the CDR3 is TGTGCCAGCACCTTACGTAGCGGGAATTCCTACGAGCAGTACTTC. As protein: CASTLRSGNSYEQYF.

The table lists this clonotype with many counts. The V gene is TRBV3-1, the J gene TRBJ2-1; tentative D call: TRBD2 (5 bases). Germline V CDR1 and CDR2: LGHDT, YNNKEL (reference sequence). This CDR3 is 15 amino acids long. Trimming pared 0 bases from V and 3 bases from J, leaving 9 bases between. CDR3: CASSQEDSRYNEQFF. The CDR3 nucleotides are TGTGCCAGCAGCCAAGAGGACTCACGCTACAATGAGCAGTTCTTC.

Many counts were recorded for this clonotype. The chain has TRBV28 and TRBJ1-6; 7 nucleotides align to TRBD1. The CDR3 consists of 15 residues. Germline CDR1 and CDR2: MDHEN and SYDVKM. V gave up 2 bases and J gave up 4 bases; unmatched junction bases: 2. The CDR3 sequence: CASSLPGQYNSPLHF. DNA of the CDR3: TGTGCCAGCAGTTTACCGGGACAGTATAATTCACCCCTCCACTTT.

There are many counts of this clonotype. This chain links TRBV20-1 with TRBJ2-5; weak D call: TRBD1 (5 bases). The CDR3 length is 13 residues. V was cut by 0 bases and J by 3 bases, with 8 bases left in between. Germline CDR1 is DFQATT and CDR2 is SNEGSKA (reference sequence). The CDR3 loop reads CSARDLGEETQYF. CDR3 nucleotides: TGCAGTGCTAGAGATTTAGGGGAAGAGACCCAGTACTTC.

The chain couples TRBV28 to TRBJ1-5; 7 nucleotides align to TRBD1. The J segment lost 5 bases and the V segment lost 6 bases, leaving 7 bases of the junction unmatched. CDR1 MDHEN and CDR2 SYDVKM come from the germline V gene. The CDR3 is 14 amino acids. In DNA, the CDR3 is TGTGCCAGCAGCCCAGTGACAGGGTATCAGCCCCAGCATTTT. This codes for CASSPVTGYQPQHF.

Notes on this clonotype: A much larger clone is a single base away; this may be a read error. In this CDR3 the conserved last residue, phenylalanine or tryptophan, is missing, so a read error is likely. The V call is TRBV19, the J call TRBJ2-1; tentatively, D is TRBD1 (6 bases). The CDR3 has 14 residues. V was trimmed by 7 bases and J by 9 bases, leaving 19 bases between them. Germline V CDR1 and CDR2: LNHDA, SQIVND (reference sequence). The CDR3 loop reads CASMPRGLLTEQFS. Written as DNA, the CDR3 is TGTGCCAGTATGCCCAGGGGCCTCCTAACTGAGCAGTTCTCC.

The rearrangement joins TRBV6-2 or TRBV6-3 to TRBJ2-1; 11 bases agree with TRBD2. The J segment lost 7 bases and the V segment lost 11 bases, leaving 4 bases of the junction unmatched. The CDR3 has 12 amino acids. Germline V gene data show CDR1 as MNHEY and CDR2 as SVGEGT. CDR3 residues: CAVLAGVNEQFF. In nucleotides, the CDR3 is TGTGCCGTACTAGCGGGAGTTAATGAGCAGTTCTTC.

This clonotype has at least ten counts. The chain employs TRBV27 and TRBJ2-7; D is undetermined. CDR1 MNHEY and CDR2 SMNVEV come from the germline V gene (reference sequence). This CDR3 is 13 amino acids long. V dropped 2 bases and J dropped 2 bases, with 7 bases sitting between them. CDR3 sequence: CASSLTATYEQYF. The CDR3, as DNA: TGTGCCAGCAGTTTAACTGCGACCTACGAGCAGTACTTC.

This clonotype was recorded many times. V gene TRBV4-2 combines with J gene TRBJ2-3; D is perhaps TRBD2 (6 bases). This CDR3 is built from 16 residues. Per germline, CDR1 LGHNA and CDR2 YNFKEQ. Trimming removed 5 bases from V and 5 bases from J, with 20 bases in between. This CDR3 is CASSFQPRELIDTQYF. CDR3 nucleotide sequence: TGTGCCAGCAGCTTTCAACCTCGGGAGTTGATAGATACGCAGTATTTT.

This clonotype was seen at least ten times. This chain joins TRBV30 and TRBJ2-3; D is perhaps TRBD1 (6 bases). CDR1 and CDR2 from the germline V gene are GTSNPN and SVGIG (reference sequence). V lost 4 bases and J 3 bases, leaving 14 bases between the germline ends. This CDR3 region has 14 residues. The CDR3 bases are TGTGCCTGGACGACATGGGGGCATACAGATACGCAGTATTTT. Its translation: CAWTTWGHTDTQYF. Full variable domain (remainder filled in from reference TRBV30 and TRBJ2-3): SQTIHQWPATLVQPVGSPLSLECTVEGTSNPNLYWYRQAAGRGLQLLFYSVGIGQISSEVPQNLSASRPQDRQFILSSKKLLLSDSGFYLCAWTTWGHTDTQYFGPGTRLTVL.

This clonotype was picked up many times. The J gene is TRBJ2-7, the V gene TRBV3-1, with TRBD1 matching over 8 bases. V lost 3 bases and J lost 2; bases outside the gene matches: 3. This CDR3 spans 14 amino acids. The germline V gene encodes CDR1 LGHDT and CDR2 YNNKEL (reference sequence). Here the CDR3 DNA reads TGTGCCAGCAGCCATGGGACAGGAGCCTACGAGCAGTACTTC. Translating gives CASSHGTGAYEQYF.

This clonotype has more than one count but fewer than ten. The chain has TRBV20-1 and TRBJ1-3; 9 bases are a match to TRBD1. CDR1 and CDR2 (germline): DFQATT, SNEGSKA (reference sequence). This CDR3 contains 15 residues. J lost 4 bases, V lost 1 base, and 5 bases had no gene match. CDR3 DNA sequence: TGCAGTGCTAGAGCAGGACAGGGGATCGGAAACACCATATATTTT. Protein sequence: CSARAGQGIGNTIYF.

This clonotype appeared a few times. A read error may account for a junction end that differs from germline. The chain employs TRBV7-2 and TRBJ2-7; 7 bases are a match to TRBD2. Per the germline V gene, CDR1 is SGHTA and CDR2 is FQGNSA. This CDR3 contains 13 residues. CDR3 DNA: TGTGCCAGCAGCCTTGGACTAGAATACGAGCAGCACTTC. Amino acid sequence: CASSLGLEYEQHF.

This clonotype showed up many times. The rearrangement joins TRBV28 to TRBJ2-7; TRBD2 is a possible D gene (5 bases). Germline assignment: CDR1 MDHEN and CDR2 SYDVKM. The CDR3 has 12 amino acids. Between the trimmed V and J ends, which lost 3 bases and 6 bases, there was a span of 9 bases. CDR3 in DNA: TGTGCCAGCAGTTTTCAGGCGGGCGAGCAGTACTTC. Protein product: CASSFQAGEQYF.

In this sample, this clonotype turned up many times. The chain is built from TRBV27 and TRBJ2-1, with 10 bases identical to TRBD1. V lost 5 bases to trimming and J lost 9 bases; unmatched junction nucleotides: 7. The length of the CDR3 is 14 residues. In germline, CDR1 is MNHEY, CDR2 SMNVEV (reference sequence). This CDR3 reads CASSRTGQGFEQFF. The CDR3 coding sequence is TGTGCCAGCAGTCGGACGGGACAGGGGTTTGAGCAGTTCTTC.